This T cell receptor beta chain was identified during a study of T cells after yellow fever vaccination. General observations from the study: A minor fraction of clonotypes spanned both CD4 and CD8 compartments. At approximately 96% for CD4 and approximately 89% for CD8, most primary-vaccination clones showed up again after the booster.

This clonotype occurred many times. The target antigen is unknown. Relative to the germline gene, one junction end is altered; a read error may explain this. In making TCR cDNA, 5'RACE template switching added a universal primer site and UMIs to it. TCRdb fed the 5' RACE reads into MiXCR, producing one record per CDR3 protein. The repertoire holds about 69,000 distinct CDR3 sequences, with 5% to 6.5% as singletons. The specimen was CD4+ T cells sorted from PBMCs, collected more than 13 days after the first yellow fever vaccination. This receptor was identified in a man aged 18-30 years who received the YFV17D yellow fever vaccine.

The CDR3 DNA reads TGCGCCAGCAGCTTGGGACAGGGATCCCATTACTTC. Residues: CASSLGQGSHYF. V and J are TRBV5-1 and TRBJ2-5, with TRBD1 identical over 7 bases. Germline V gene sequence: CDR1 SGHRS, CDR2 YFSETQ. The length of the CDR3 is 12 residues.